The 17 T cell receptor beta chains listed next were all sequenced from one sample in a study of technical replicates of blood from several donors. Sequenced by immunoSEQ multiplex PCR; TCRdb stores in-frame clones only, minus some. The table includes 75,000 to 100,000 clones, less than 95% detected once. The sample taken for sequencing was T cells isolated from PBMCs. The receptors stem from a human donor in good health.

This clone was counted only a few times. The chain carries TRBV28 and TRBJ1-1, with D perhaps matching TRBD1 (6 bases). The germline V and J ends were trimmed by 3 bases and 3 bases, with 11 bases remaining between them. Germline CDR1 MDHEN, CDR2 SYDVKM. This CDR3 has 14 residues. In nucleotides, the CDR3 is TGTGCCAGCAGTTTCAGGGGTATGGACACTGAAGCTTTCTTT. It is translated as CASSFRGMDTEAFF.

The chain combines TRBV2 with TRBJ2-1; weak D call: TRBD2 (6 bases). The V gene's germline CDR1 is SNHLY and CDR2 FYNNEI. The CDR3 sequence is 11 residues long. V lost 10 bases, J lost 6 bases, and 10 bases lay in between. CDR3 loop: CATDGGNEQFF. Here the CDR3 DNA reads TGTGCCACCGACGGGGGCAATGAGCAGTTCTTC. Combining the CDR3 with reference TRBV2 and TRBJ2-1 gives the whole variable domain EPEVTQTPSHQVTQMGQEVILRCVPISNHLYFYWYRQILGQKVEFLVSFYNNEISEKSEIFDDQFSVERPDGSNFTLKIRSTKLEDSAMYFCATDGGNEQFFGPGTRLTVL.

This clone was seen just once. This rearrangement joins TRBV4-3 to TRBJ2-5; D possibly corresponds to TRBD1 (5 bases). Trimming shortened V by 1 base and J by 4 bases, and 13 bases separated the two germline ends. The CDR3 consists of 15 residues. CDR1 and CDR2 (germline): LGHNA, YSLEER. The CDR3 nucleotides are TGCGCCAGCAGCCAAGTACAGGAGTTAGGAGAGACCCAGTACTTC. Protein: CASSQVQELGETQYF.

The CDR3 coding sequence is TGTGCCAGCAGCTCCCACCAGGCTTACACTGAAGCTTTCTTT. This codes for CASSSHQAYTEAFF. The chain carries TRBV9 and TRBJ1-1; the D is unclear. Trimming removed 4 bases at V and 3 bases at J, with 13 bases between. Germline CDR1 and CDR2: SGDLS and YYNGEE. The CDR3 sequence is 14 residues long.

V gene TRBV5-4 combines with J gene TRBJ1-1; TRBD1 is a possible D gene (5 bases). CDR1 is SGHNT and CDR2 is YYREEE in the germline V gene (reference sequence). V was cut by 4 bases and J by 5 bases, with 18 bases left in between. The CDR3 runs to 15 residues. The CDR3 sequence is CASSPDLAGGTEAFF. CDR3 sequence (DNA): TGTGCCAGCAGCCCAGACCTCGCGGGGGGAACTGAAGCTTTCTTT.

The chain uses TRBV18 and TRBJ1-2, with 7 bases that match TRBD1. V trimming: 8 bases; J trimming: 2 bases; junction bases outside the gene matches: 8. This CDR3 contains 14 residues. CDR1 and CDR2 (germline): KGHSH, LQKENI. The CDR3 DNA follows: TGTGCCAGCACCCCAGGGGGAGTGAACTATGGCTACACCTTC. Its protein product is CASTPGGVNYGYTF.

J is TRBJ2-7 and V is TRBV27; TRBD1 matches 9 bases. The CDR3 has 16 residues. Looked up from germline, CDR1 is MNHEY and CDR2 is SMNVEV (reference sequence). The V gene end was trimmed by 0 bases and the J gene end by 2 bases; junction bases not matched to a gene: 5. DNA of the CDR3: TGTGCCAGCAGTTTATCCCCCGGGACAGGGACCTACGAGCAGTACTTC. It is translated as CASSLSPGTGTYEQYF.

The rearrangement links TRBV19 to TRBJ2-1; TRBD2 might be the D (6 bases). The length of the CDR3 is 14 residues. V was trimmed by 4 bases and J by 6 bases, leaving 13 bases between them. CDR1 LNHDA and CDR2 SQIVND come from the germline V gene (reference sequence). This CDR3 reads CASSTPDYLNEQFF. In nucleotides, the CDR3 is TGTGCCAGTAGTACTCCGGACTACCTCAATGAGCAGTTCTTC.

This chain joins TRBV9 and TRBJ1-1; D may be TRBD1 (6 bases). The CDR3 sequence is 15 residues long. Germline loops: CDR1 SGDLS, CDR2 YYNGEE. Trimming pared 2 bases from V and 1 base from J, leaving 12 bases between. The DNA of the CDR3 is TGTGCCAGCAGCGTCGCAGGGGTGGCGAACACTGAAGCTTTCTTT. It is translated as CASSVAGVANTEAFF. The variable domain in full, with the rest retrieved from reference TRBV9 and TRBJ1-1, is DSGVTQTPKHLITATGQRVTLRCSPRSGDLSVYWYQQSLDQGLQFLIQYYNGEERAKGNILERFSAQQFPDLHSELNLSSLELGDSALYFCASSVAGVANTEAFFGQGTRLTVV.

This clone was seen once. CDR3 in amino acids: CASSLGTSGEQFF. The CDR3 DNA is TGCGCCAGCAGCTTGGGGACTAGCGGGGAGCAGTTCTTC. The chain has TRBV5-1 and TRBJ2-1, with 11 positions matching TRBD2. The CDR3 sequence is 13 residues long. From germline, CDR1 is SGHRS and CDR2 YFSETQ. Trimming at V came to 0 bases and at J to 10 bases, leaving 0 bases not matched to a gene. Full variable domain (missing parts from reference TRBV5-1 and TRBJ2-1): KAGVTQTPRYLIKTRGQQVTLSCSPISGHRSVSWYQQTPGQGLQFLFEYFSETQRNKGNFPGRFSGRQFSNSRSEMNVSTLELGDSALYLCASSLGTSGEQFFGPGTRLTVL.

The chain links TRBV10-3 to TRBJ2-5; D gene ambiguous. V lost 2 bases and J 0 bases, leaving 10 bases between the germline ends. This CDR3 region has 15 residues. CDR1 is ENHRY, CDR2 SYGVKD, per germline. The CDR3 region has the DNA TGTGCCATCAGTGAGGACGGCAGGTACCAAGAGACCCAGTACTTC. Residues: CAISEDGRYQETQYF.

V gene TRBV7-2 combines with J gene TRBJ2-7, with D possibly matching TRBD1 (5 bases). The CDR3 contains 14 residues. Germline lookup yields CDR1 SGHTA and CDR2 FQGNSA. The ends were cut back, 2 bases at V and 3 bases at J, with 11 bases in the middle. CDR3 residues: CASSLNRFDYEQYF. The CDR3 DNA reads TGTGCCAGCAGCTTAAACAGGTTCGACTACGAGCAGTACTTC.

On this clone itself: An end of the junction does not agree with germline; a read error may underlie this. The V call is TRBV5-1, the J call TRBJ1-4, with TRBD1 matching over 10 bases. In germline, CDR1 is SGHRS, CDR2 YFSETQ. This CDR3 spans 14 amino acids. The CDR3 loop reads CASSWDRGNDKLFF. The CDR3 DNA is TGCGCCAGCAGCTGGGACAGGGGTAATGACAAACTGTTTTTT.

CDR3 DNA sequence: TGTGCCAGCAGCGTAGCGGGAGTTTCCACAGATACGCAGTATTTT. Translated: CASSVAGVSTDTQYF. The J gene is TRBJ2-3, the V gene TRBV9, with D tentatively TRBD2 (6 bases). Germline CDR1 reads SGDLS; CDR2 reads YYNGEE. The CDR3 is made up of 15 amino acids. V was pared by 0 bases and J by 2 bases, with 10 bases between.

V usage is TRBV9 and J usage is TRBJ2-6; possible D gene TRBD1, 6 bases. CDR1 and CDR2 from the germline V gene are SGDLS and YYNGEE. The V gene lost 2 bases and the J gene lost 0 bases, with 18 bases spanning the gap. CDR3 length: 19 residues. The CDR3: CASSVRAGVLSSGANVLTF. The CDR3 DNA follows: TGTGCCAGCAGCGTCAGGGCAGGGGTACTAAGCTCTGGGGCCAACGTCCTGACTTTC.

This chain uses TRBV30 with TRBJ1-2; 7 nucleotides match TRBD1. J lost 2 bases, V lost 4 bases, and 1 base had no gene match. Per germline, CDR1 GTSNPN and CDR2 SVGIG (reference sequence). The CDR3 extends over 12 amino acids. The CDR3 nucleotides are TGTGCCTGGATCAGGGGGAACTATGGCTACACCTTC. This codes for CAWIRGNYGYTF.

The chain is built from TRBV5-1 and TRBJ2-3; D gene uncertain. The V gene's germline CDR1 is SGHRS and CDR2 YFSETQ. This CDR3 comprises 14 residues. V was shortened by 1 base and J by 3 bases, with 9 bases between the two germline ends. CDR3 DNA: TGCGCCAGCAGCTTGATCAGCGTAACAGATACGCAGTATTTT. Translation gives CASSLISVTDTQYF.